This T cell receptor (beta chain) is from a study of blood T cell repertoires in COVID-19. Germline CDR1 reads SEHNR; CDR2 reads FQNEAQ (reference sequence). With V trimmed by 4 bases and J by 5 bases, 3 bases remained unmatched. The CDR3 runs to 14 residues. Original data processing: Amplification with reference gene primers provided the estimates of nucleated cell counts. TCRdb's table, derived via immunoSEQ multiplex PCR, lists solely in-frame clones and lacks some. For V, J and clone size, that table is used; D and trimming come from the DNA. The sample lists 150,000 to 250,000 clones, about 86% occurring once. Participants spanned ages roughly 18 to 95 years and resided in 20 to 30 US areas. Assignment of participants to cohorts was predicated upon participant-reported clinical history. Symptom resolution, clearance, or two negative PCRs marked donors in Cohort 3 as recovered.

The receptor was isolated from a man aged 35-49 years who had recovered from COVID-19. Input material: PBMCs or T cells enriched from blood (not recorded which). This chain links TRBV7-9 with TRBJ1-4; 8 bases are a match to TRBD1. In nucleotides, the CDR3 is TGTGCCAGCAGCTCACAGGGGGGCAATGAAAAACTGTTTTTT. Translating gives CASSSQGGNEKLFF.